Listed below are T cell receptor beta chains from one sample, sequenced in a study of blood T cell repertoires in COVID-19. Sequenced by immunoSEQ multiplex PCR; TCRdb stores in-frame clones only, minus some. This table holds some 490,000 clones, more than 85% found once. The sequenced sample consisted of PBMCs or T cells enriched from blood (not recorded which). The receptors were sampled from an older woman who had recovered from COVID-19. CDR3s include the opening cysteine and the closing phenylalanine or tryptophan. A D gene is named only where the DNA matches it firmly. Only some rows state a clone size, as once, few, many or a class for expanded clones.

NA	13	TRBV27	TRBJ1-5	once	CASSPVSNQPQHF	TGTGCCAGCAGTCCCGTAAGCAATCAGCCCCAGCATTTT
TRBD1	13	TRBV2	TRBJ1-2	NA	CAGSEQGNYGYTF	TGTGCCGGTTCTGAACAGGGGAACTATGGCTACACCTTC
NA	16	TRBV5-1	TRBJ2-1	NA	CASSLPGGRSYNEQFF	TGCGCCAGCAGCTTGCCCGGGGGTCGATCCTACAATGAGCAGTTCTTC
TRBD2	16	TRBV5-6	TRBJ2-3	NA	CASSWDSGGITDTQYF	TGTGCCAGCAGCTGGGATAGCGGGGGGATAACAGATACGCAGTATTTT
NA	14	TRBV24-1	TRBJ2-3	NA	CATSDRGGTDTQYF	TGTGCCACCAGTGACCGGGGTGGAACAGATACGCAGTATTTT
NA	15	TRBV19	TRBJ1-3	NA	CASSPGFVAGNTIYF	TGTGCCAGTAGTCCAGGGTTCGTGGCTGGAAACACCATATATTTT
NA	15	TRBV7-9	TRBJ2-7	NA	CASSFGGQSLYEQYF	TGTGCCAGCAGCTTCGGGGGACAGAGCCTCTACGAGCAGTACTTC
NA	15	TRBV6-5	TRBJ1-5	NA	CASTVIGDSNQPQHF	TGTGCCAGCACCGTTATAGGGGATAGCAATCAGCCCCAGCATTTT
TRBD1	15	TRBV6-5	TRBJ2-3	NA	CASSHPGTDTDTQYF	TGTGCCAGCAGTCACCCCGGGACAGACACAGATACGCAGTATTTT
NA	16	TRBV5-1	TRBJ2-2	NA	CASSLQTSSSVRELFF	TGCGCCAGCAGCCTCCAGACTAGTTCGTCCGTTCGGGAGCTGTTTTTT
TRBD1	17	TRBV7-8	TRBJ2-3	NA	CASSLVGTGVSTDTQYF	TGTGCCAGCAGCTTAGTAGGGACAGGGGTGAGCACAGATACGCAGTATTTT
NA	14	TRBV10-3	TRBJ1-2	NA	CAISESSQGYGYTF	TGTGCCATCAGTGAGTCGAGTCAGGGGTATGGCTACACCTTC
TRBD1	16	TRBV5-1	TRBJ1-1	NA	CASSRKVGTENTEAFF	TGCGCCAGCAGTAGGAAGGTGGGGACAGAGAACACTGAAGCTTTCTTT
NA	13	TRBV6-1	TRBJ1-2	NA	CASSEPAGGGYTF	TGTGCCAGCAGTGAACCCGCCGGAGGTGGCTACACCTTC
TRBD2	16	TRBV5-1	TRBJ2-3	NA	CASSLLTSGDTDTQYF	TGCGCCAGCAGCTTGTTGACTAGCGGGGACACAGATACGCAGTATTTT
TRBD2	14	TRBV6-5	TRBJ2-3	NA	CASRETSLTDTQYF	TGTGCCAGCAGGGAGACTAGCTTGACAGATACGCAGTATTTT
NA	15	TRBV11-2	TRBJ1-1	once	CASSLIPYMNTEAFF	TGTGCCAGCAGCTTAATCCCATACATGAACACTGAAGCTTTCTTT
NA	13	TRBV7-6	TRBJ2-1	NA	CATRSLATGEQFF	TGTGCCACCCGGTCCCTTGCTACGGGTGAGCAGTTCTTC
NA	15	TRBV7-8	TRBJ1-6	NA	CASTQGIAYNSPLHF	TGTGCCAGCACCCAGGGGATCGCCTATAATTCACCCCTCCACTTT
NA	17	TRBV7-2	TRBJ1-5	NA	CASSLASIGTRNQPQHF	TGTGCCAGCAGCTTAGCTAGCATAGGGACACGCAATCAGCCCCAGCATTTT
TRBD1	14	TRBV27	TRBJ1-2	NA	CASSPQGEPYGYTF	TGTGCCAGCAGTCCCCAGGGGGAACCCTATGGCTACACCTTC
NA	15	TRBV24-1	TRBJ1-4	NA	CATSDSQGQNEKLFF	TGTGCCACCAGTGATTCCCAGGGTCAGAATGAAAAACTGTTTTTT
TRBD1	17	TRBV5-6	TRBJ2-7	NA	CASSEEIPRDRDYEQYF	TGTGCCAGCAGCGAAGAAATACCACGGGACAGGGACTACGAGCAGTACTTC
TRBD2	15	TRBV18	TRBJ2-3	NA	CASSRSGGSADTQYF	TGTGCCAGCTCCCGGTCCGGGGGGTCAGCAGATACGCAGTATTTT
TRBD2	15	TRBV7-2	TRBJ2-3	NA	CASAGGVWGTDTQYF	TGTGCCAGCGCTGGGGGGGTTTGGGGCACAGATACGCAGTATTTT
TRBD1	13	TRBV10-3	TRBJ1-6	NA	CAISVDRGSPLHF	TGTGCCATCAGTGTAGACAGGGGATCACCCCTCCACTTT
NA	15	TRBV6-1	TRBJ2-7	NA	CASSEAPGGEYEQYF	TGTGCCAGCAGTGAAGCCCCAGGAGGGGAATACGAGCAGTACTTC
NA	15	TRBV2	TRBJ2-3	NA	CASSGELRGRDTQYF	TGTGCCAGCAGTGGGGAATTGCGAGGGAGAGATACGCAGTATTTT
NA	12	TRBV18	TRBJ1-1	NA	CASSPANTEAFF	TGTGCCAGCTCACCGGCCAACACTGAAGCTTTCTTT
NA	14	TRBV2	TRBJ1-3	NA	CASGGWGQGNTIYF	TGTGCCAGCGGAGGCTGGGGGCAAGGAAACACCATATATTTT
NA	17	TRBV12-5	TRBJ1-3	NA	CASGLVTPNRGGNTIYF	TGTGCTAGTGGTTTGGTGACGCCTAATAGGGGAGGAAACACCATATATTTT
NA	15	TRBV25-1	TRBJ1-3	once	CASSDSGRSGNTIYF	TGTGCCAGCAGTGACTCAGGGAGGTCAGGAAACACCATATATTTT
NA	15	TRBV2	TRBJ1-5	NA	CASRQTQGLLEPQHF	TGTGCCAGCAGGCAAACACAGGGCCTTTTAGAGCCCCAGCATTTT
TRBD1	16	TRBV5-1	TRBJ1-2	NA	CASSLARTGSNYGYTF	TGCGCCAGCAGCTTGGCTCGGACAGGGTCTAACTATGGCTACACCTTC
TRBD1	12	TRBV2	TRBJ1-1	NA	CASRATGFEAFF	TGTGCCAGCAGGGCGACAGGGTTCGAAGCTTTCTTT
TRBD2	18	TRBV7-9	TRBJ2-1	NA	CASSLVVLAGKPYNEQFF	TGTGCCAGCAGCTTAGTGGTTCTAGCGGGGAAACCCTACAATGAGCAGTTCTTC
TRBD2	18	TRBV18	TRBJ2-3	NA	CASSPLTLAGGRKATQYF	TGTGCCAGCTCACCCCTCACACTAGCGGGGGGCCGAAAGGCTACGCAGTATTTT
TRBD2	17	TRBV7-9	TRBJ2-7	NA	CASSLARTSEVGHEQYF	TGTGCCAGCAGCTTAGCCCGAACTAGCGAGGTTGGGCACGAGCAGTACTTC
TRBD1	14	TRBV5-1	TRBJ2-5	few	CASSPDRGGETQYF	TGCGCCAGCAGCCCGGACAGGGGGGGAGAGACCCAGTACTTC
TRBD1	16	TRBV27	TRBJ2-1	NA	CASSLGVGQGANEQFF	TGTGCCAGCAGTTTAGGGGTGGGACAGGGGGCGAATGAGCAGTTCTTC
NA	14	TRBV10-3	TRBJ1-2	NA	CAISDLTSPGGYTF	TGTGCCATCAGTGACCTGACTTCCCCGGGAGGCTACACCTTC
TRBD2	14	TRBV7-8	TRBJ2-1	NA	CASSSGGNYNEQFF	TGTGCCAGCAGCTCCGGGGGGAACTACAATGAGCAGTTCTTC
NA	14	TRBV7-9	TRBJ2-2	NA	CASSSDGAWGELFF	TGTGCCAGCAGCTCAGATGGGGCGTGGGGGGAGCTGTTTTTT
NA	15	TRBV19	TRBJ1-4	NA	CASSPLQVQSEKLFF	TGTGCCAGTAGTCCTCTACAGGTCCAGAGTGAAAAACTGTTTTTT
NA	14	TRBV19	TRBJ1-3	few	CASSIVPRSYTIYF	TGTGCCAGTAGTATAGTCCCCCGGAGCTACACCATATATTTT
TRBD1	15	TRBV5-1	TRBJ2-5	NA	CASSTGQERRETQYF	TGCGCCAGCAGCACCGGACAGGAAAGGCGAGAGACCCAGTACTTC
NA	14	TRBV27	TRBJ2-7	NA	CASSPTAIPYEQYF	TGTGCCAGCAGTCCGACAGCTATTCCCTACGAGCAGTACTTC
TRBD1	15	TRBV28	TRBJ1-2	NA	CASSIPGQGNYGYTF	TGTGCCAGCAGTATTCCGGGACAGGGAAACTATGGCTACACCTTC
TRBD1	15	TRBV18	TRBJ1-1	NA	CASSPIDRGNTEAFF	TGTGCCAGCTCACCAATCGACAGGGGAAACACTGAAGCTTTCTTT
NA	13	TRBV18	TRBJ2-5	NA	CASGPGNGETQYF	TGTGCCAGCGGCCCAGGGAATGGAGAGACCCAGTACTTC
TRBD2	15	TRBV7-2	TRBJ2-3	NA	CASSLAAGGTDTQYF	TGTGCCAGCAGCTTAGCAGCGGGGGGCACAGATACGCAGTATTTT
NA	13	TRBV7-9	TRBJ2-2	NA	CARTRMNTGELFF	TGTGCCAGAACTAGGATGAACACCGGGGAGCTGTTTTTT
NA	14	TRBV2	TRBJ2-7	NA	CASRAQGLINEQYF	TGTGCCAGCAGAGCTCAGGGGTTAATCAACGAGCAGTACTTC
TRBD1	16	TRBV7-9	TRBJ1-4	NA	CASSLGQGATNEKLFF	TGTGCCAGCAGCTTGGGACAGGGGGCAACTAATGAAAAACTGTTTTTT
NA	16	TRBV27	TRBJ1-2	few	CASIPSWTDLNYGYTF	TGTGCCAGCATTCCAAGCTGGACAGACCTCAACTATGGCTACACCTTC
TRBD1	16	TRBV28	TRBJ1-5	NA	CASSLGGTGRNQPQHF	TGTGCCAGCAGTTTAGGGGGGACAGGCCGCAATCAGCCCCAGCATTTT
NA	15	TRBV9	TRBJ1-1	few	CASSVDQGRSTEAFF	TGTGCCAGCAGCGTAGATCAGGGCAGGAGCACTGAAGCTTTCTTT
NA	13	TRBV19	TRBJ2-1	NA	CASSNQGGYEQFF	TGTGCCAGTAGTAATCAGGGGGGATATGAGCAGTTCTTC
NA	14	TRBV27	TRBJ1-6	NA	CASSPAVLNSPLHF	TGTGCCAGCAGTCCGGCGGTACTTAATTCACCCCTCCACTTT
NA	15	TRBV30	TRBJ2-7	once	CAWRDYRDIWDEQYF	TGTGCCTGGAGGGATTACCGGGACATCTGGGACGAGCAGTACTTC